This T cell receptor beta chain was sequenced during a study of T cell repertoires in cytomegalovirus infection. TCRdb re-derived calls from the reads in MiXCR, one entry per CDR3 protein. Of about 230,000 distinct CDR3 sequences in the sample, 6.5% are singletons; the top ten hold 5.5% to 6.5%. This clonotype was seen repeatedly, ten times or more. J lost 8 bases, V lost 5 bases, and 9 bases had no gene match. CDR1 and CDR2 from the germline V gene are GTSNPN and SVGIG (reference sequence). The CDR3 is 14 amino acids. The rearrangement joins TRBV30 to TRBJ1-1; TRBD1 aligns across 12 bases. Sequences were obtained from PBMCs. The sequence was collected from a human donor in good health (CMV status not recorded). Some clones in this sample may be carry-over from other donors' samples. The CDR3 spells CAWGGQGASLEAFF. Written as DNA, the CDR3 is TGTGCCTGGGGGGGACAGGGGGCGTCCCTCGAAGCTTTCTTT.